The rows below give T cell receptor beta chains drawn from one sample of a study of blood T cell repertoires in COVID-19. Produced via immunoSEQ multiplex PCR; TCRdb's table is partial and in-frame only. The sample records under 150,000 clones, approximately 85% being singletons. Sequenced input: peripheral blood. These receptors were taken from an older woman with COVID-19, enrolled during active disease. Both conserved end residues are part of each CDR3. A D gene is named only where the DNA matches it firmly. A clone size is listed for some rows: how often the clone was seen (once, few, many), or a class if it is expanded.

size,V,D,J,CDR3,DNA
.,TRBV2,.,TRBJ1-1,CASSEALPEVGTEAFF,TGTGCCAGCAGTGAAGCGCTACCTGAGGTCGGTACTGAAGCTTTCTTT
.,TRBV27,TRBD1,TRBJ2-7,CASSPRQGSYEQYF,TGTGCCAGCAGTCCCAGACAGGGATCCTACGAGCAGTACTTC
.,TRBV7-2,.,TRBJ1-1,CASSSHLGGETGWGTEAFF,TGTGCCAGCAGCTCCCACCTGGGGGGGGAAACAGGGTGGGGCACTGAAGCTTTCTTT
.,TRBV19,.,TRBJ1-2,CASSVQQDYGYTF,TGTGCCAGTAGTGTCCAACAGGACTATGGCTACACCTTC
.,TRBV2,TRBD1,TRBJ1-5,CASSGQGGQPQHF,TGTGCCAGCAGCGGACAGGGTGGACAGCCCCAGCATTTT
.,TRBV5-4,.,TRBJ1-2,CASSLGREVYGYTF,TGTGCCAGCAGCTTGGGCAGGGAGGTCTATGGCTACACCTTC
.,TRBV24-1,.,TRBJ2-3,CATSDLGQTDTQYF,TGTGCCACCAGTGATCTCGGACAGACAGATACGCAGTATTTT
few,TRBV2,TRBD2,TRBJ2-1,CASSVSAGVLNEQFF,TGTGCCAGCAGTGTATCAGCGGGGGTCCTCAATGAGCAGTTCTTC
.,TRBV5-1,.,TRBJ1-1,CASSLAGARRPTEAFF,TGCGCCAGCAGCTTGGCAGGGGCCCGACGCCCTACTGAAGCTTTCTTT
once,TRBV6-2/TRBV6-3,.,TRBJ1-5,CASSYSRGPQHF,TGTGCCAGCAGTTACTCGCGTGGGCCCCAGCATTTT
.,TRBV9,TRBD1,TRBJ1-1,CASSVETGFRAPAFF,TGTGCCAGCAGCGTCGAGACAGGGTTCCGCGCGCCAGCTTTCTTT
once,TRBV19,.,TRBJ1-1,CASSQGSFTEAFF,TGTGCCAGTAGTCAGGGGAGTTTCACTGAAGCTTTCTTT